This is a list of T cell receptor beta chains from one sample in a study of CD8 T cells in ankylosing spondylitis. Via MiXCR, TCRdb re-called the 5' RACE reads, giving one row per CDR3 protein. The sample comprises 180,000 or so distinct CDR3 sequences, roughly 12% of which are singletons, and 25% to 35% rests with the top ten. The material sequenced was blood, either unsorted or a sorted T cell fraction (not recorded which). The origin of the receptors is a male donor with ankylosing spondylitis or in good health (not recorded which). Each CDR3 is given with its conserved first and last residue. A D gene is named only where the DNA matches it firmly. Some rows mark clone size as missing; the rest say once, few, many or name a class of expanded clone.

TRBJ2-3,TRBV6-1,.,many,CASKKAQGTDTQYF,TGTGCCAGCAAGAAGGCGCAGGGCACAGATACGCAGTATTTT
TRBJ2-7,TRBV5-1,.,many,CASSSRQVGGTYEQYF,TGCGCCAGCAGCTCCAGACAAGTGGGGGGCACCTACGAGCAGTACTTC
TRBJ2-2,TRBV20-1,.,many,CSAQGLGDTGELFF,TGCAGTGCTCAGGGACTTGGAGACACCGGGGAGCTGTTTTTT
TRBJ2-1,TRBV2,.,few,CASSLRGLSEQFF,TGTGCCAGCAGCCTCCGGGGGCTGAGTGAGCAGTTCTTC
TRBJ2-2,TRBV7-9,.,.,CASSMTPVTGELFF,TGTGCCAGCAGCATGACACCGGTCACCGGGGAGCTGTTTTTT
TRBJ1-6,TRBV11-3,TRBD1,.,CASSLGTGFSPLHF,TGTGCCAGCAGCTTAGGGACAGGGTTTTCACCCCTCCACTTT
TRBJ2-2,TRBV4-3,TRBD1,.,CASSQYRGAGELFF,TGCGCCAGCAGCCAATACAGGGGAGCCGGGGAGCTGTTTTTT
TRBJ2-2,TRBV5-1,TRBD1,.,CASSLGQGGQGELFF,TGCGCCAGCAGCTTGGGACAGGGCGGTCAAGGGGAGCTGTTTTTT
TRBJ1-5,TRBV15,.,many,CATSRGPNGNQPQHF,TGTGCCACCAGCAGGGGACCGAACGGCAATCAGCCCCAGCATTTT
TRBJ2-2,TRBV6-1,TRBD2,few,CASSDGSGRGSGELFF,TGTGCCAGCAGTGACGGGAGCGGGAGAGGAAGCGGGGAGCTGTTTTTT